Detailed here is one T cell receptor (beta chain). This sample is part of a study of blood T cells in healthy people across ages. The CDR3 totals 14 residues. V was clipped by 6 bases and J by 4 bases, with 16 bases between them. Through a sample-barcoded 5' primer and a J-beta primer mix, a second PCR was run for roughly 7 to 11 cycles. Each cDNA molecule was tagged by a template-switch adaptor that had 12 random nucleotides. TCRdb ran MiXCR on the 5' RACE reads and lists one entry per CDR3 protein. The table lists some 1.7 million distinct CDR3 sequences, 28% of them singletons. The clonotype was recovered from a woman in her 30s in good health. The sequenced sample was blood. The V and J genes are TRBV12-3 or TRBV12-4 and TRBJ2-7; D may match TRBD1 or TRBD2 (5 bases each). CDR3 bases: TGTGCCAGCAGCTTTACCTCCGAGGGGTACGAGCAGTACTTC. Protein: CASSFTSEGYEQYF.